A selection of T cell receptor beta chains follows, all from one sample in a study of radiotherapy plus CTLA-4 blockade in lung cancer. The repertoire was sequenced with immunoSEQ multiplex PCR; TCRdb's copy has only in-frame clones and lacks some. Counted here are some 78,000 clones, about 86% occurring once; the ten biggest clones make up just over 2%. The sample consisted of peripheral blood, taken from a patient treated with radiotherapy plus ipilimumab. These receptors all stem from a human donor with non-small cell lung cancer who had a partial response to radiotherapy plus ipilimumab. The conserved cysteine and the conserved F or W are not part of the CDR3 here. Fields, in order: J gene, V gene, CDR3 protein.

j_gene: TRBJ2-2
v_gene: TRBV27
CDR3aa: ASSFLQGRTGELF

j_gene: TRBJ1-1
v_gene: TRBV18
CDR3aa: ASSPGTGHTEAF

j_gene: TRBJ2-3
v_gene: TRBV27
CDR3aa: AASGGNTQY

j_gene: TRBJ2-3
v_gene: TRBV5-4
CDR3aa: ASSLVAGTDTQY

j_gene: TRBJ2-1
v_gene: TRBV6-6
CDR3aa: ASKRDRGNEQF

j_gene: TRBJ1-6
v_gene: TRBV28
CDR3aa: ASTAVQGYGSYNSPLH

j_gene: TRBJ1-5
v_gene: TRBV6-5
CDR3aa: ASWSVNQPQH

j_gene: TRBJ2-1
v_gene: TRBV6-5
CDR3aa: ASSYIEIGTEQF

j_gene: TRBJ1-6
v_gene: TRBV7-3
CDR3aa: ASSPGQGGNSPLH

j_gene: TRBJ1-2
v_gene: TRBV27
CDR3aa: ASSSYNRNYGYT

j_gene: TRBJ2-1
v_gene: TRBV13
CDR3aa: ASSLGTSGGNEQF

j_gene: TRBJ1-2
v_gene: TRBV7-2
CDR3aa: ASSWTMPTREGAYGYT

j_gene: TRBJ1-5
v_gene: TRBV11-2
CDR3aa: ASSSARYQPQH

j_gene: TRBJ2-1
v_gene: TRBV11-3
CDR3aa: ASSLGGLSNEQF

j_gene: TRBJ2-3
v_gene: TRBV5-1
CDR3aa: ASSSARGTDTQY

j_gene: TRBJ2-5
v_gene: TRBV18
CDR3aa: ASSRVGQETQY

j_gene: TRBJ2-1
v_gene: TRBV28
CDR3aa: ASSRISGSSYNEQF

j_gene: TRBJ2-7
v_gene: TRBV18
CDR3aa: ASSSTEERNEQY

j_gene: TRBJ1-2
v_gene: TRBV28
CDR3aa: ASSLGGGDT

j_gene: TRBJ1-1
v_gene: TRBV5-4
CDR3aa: ASSLDTDRTGTEAF

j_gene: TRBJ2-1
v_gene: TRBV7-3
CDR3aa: ASSPGTGVNYNEQF

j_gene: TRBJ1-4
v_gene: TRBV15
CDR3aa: ATSRDGQGINEKLF

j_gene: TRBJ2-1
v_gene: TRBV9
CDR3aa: ASSPRLARGNEQF

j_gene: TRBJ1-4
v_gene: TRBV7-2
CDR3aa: ASSSTSEKLF

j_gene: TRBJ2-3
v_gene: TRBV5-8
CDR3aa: ASSFTGVADTQY

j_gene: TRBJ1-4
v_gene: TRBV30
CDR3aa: AWSAGNGGEKLF

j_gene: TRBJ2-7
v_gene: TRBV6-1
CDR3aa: ASSPRGSSYEQY

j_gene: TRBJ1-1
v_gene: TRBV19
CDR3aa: ASSIARVGRQVNTEAF

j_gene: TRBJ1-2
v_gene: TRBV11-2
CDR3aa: ASSLGRDGYT

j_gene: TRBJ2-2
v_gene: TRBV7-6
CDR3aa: ASSLVGGFFTGELF

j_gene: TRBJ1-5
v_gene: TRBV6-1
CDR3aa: ASSEQNSNQPQH

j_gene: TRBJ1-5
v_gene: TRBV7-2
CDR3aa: ASSFRGQPQH

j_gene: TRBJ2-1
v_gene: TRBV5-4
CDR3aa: ASSAKLAGGTNEQF

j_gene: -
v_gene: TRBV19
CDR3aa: ASSPLLGARIKHEQY

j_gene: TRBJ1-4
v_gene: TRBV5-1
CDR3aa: ASSLSGGYEKLF

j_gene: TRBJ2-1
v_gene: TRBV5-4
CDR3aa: ASSRTQGSFYNEQF

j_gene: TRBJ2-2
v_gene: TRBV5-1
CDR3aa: ASSTQEPNTGELF

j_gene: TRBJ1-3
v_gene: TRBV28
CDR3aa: ASSLYRTGIAGNTIY

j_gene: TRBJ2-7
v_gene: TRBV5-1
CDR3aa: ASSPGASYEQY

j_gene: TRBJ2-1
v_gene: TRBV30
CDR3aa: AWTSSFGSGVEQF

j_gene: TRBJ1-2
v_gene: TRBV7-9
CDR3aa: ASSLGQGSSYT

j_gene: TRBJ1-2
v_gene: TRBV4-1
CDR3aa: ASSPGQGRYGYT

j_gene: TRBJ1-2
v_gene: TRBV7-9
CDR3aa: ASSLVAGLIDNYGYT

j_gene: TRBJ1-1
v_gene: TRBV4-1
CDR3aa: ASSQSRAGLNTEAF

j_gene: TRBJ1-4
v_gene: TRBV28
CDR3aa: ASSPPPGQRNEKLF

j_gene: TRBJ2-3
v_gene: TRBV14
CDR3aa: ASSQGVLAGGGDTQY

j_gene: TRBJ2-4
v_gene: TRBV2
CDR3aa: ASSEMIAGGNIQY

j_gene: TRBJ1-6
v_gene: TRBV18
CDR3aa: ASSGDRASPLH

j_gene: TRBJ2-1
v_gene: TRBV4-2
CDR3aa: ASSQGLGSSGRVAEQF

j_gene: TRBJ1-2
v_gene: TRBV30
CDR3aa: AWTIPGTANYGYT

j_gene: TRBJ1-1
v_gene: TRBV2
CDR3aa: ASSKDRAGNTEAF

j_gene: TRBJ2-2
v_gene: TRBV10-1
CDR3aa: ASSESSVGAGGSTGELF